This T cell receptor (beta chain) is drawn from a study of T cell changes during pregnancy in multiple sclerosis. V trimming: 4 bases; J trimming: 6 bases; junction bases outside the gene matches: 8. Germline CDR1 reads MNHEY; CDR2 reads SVGAGI. The CDR3 is made up of 16 amino acids. Libraries were prepared by immunoSEQ multiplex PCR; TCRdb keeps only in-frame clonotypes and omits some of them. Seen here are around 71,000 clones, more than 90% observed once, and the top ten hold roughly 1.2%. The chain is built from TRBV6-5 and TRBJ2-3, with TRBD2 identical over 12 bases. The material sequenced was peripheral blood, taken in the third trimester of pregnancy. This TCR came from a female donor with multiple sclerosis, enrolled in a pregnancy study. Written as DNA, the CDR3 is TGTGCCAGCAGTTCCCCTAGCGGGAGGGCCTTGGATACGCAGTATTTT. This translates into CASSSPSGRALDTQYF.